This T cell receptor beta chain appears in the sequencing data of a study of blood T cell repertoires in COVID-19. Methods used by the authors: The authors estimated nucleated cell counts from reference gene primer amplification. Produced via immunoSEQ multiplex PCR; TCRdb's table is partial and in-frame only. V, J and clone size are those of that table, while D and trimming were read from the DNA. Found here are about 70,000 clones, around 88% of them singletons; the top ten hold 9.5% to 15%. This CDR3 region has 15 residues. Germline-derived CDR1 and CDR2 are SGDLS and YYNGEE. Deletions cut 1 base from V and 5 bases from J, with 15 bases between.

This chain links TRBV9 with TRBJ1-1; maybe TRBD1 (5 bases). This sequence was found in a human donor in a cohort sampled during active COVID-19. Sequenced sample: peripheral blood. As DNA, the CDR3 is TGTGCCAGCAGCGTACGATCACAGGATGTGACTGAAGCTTTCTTT. This translates into CASSVRSQDVTEAFF.